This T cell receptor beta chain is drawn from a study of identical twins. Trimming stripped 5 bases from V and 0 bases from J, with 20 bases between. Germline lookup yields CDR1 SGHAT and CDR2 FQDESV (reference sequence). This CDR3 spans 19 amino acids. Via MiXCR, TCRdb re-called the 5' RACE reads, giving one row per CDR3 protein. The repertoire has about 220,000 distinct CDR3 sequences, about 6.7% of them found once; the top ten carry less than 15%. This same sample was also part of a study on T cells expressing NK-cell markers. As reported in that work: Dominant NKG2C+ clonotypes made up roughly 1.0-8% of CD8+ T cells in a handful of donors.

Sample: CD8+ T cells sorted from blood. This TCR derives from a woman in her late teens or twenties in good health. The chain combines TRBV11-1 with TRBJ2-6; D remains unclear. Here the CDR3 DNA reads TGTGCCAGCAGCCCCACCGAACCCACTTCCTTCTCTGGGGCCAACGTCCTGACTTTC. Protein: CASSPTEPTSFSGANVLTF.